What follows describes a single TCR beta chain. Its matching antigen is unknown. The time point is: week 47, end of study. With topical imiquimod, each dose of the vaccine consisted of 300 ug of mutant IDH1 20-mer peptide. Patients had eight vaccinations, in weeks 1, 3, 5, 7, 11, 15, 19 and 23. Between the trimmed V and J ends, which lost 3 bases and 2 bases, there was a span of 17 bases. Germline loops: CDR1 LNHDA, CDR2 SQIVND (reference sequence). The CDR3 totals 16 residues. This sample stems from a study of a mutant IDH1 vaccine in newly diagnosed glioma. At the level of the study: Beforehand, treatment had been radiotherapy, temozolomide, or both; the majority received both.

Assay: immunoSEQ multiplex PCR; the TCRdb copy retains only in-frame clones and omits some. The sample shows tens of thousands of clones, around 75% of them seen only once. The specimen comprised PBMCs, sampled from a glioma patient whose treatment included an IDH1 peptide vaccine. The V and J genes are TRBV19 and TRBJ2-7; D perhaps matches TRBD1 (5 bases). This clonotype originated in a man aged 50-60 years with glioma. CDR3 DNA: TGTGCCAGTAGTATCGTTACAGGTGGAAGCACCTACGAGCAGTACTTC. As protein: CASSIVTGGSTYEQYF.